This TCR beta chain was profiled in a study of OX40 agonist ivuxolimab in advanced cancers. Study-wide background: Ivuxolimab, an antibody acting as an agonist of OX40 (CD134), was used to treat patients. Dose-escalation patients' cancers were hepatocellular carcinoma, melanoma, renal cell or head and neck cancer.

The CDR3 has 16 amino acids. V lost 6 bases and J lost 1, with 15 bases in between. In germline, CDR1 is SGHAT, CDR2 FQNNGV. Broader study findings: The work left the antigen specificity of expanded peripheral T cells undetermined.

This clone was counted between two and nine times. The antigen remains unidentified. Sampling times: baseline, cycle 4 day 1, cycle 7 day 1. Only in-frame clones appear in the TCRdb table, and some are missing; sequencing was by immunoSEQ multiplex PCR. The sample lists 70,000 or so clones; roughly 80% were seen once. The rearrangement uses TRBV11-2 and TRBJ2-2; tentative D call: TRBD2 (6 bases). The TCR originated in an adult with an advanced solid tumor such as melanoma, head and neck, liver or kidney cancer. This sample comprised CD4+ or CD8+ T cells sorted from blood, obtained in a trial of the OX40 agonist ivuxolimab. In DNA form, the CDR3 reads TGTGCCAGCAGTCATGGGGGGACGGTGAACACCGGGGAGCTGTTTTTT. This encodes CASSHGGTVNTGELFF.